The sample holds many counts of the clone carrying this T cell receptor beta chain. Its specificity is not known. CDR3 length equals 14 residues. The ends were cut back, 3 bases at V and 8 bases at J, with 14 bases in the middle. As TCR cDNA was made by 5'RACE template switching, a universal primer site and UMIs were added. One entry per CDR3 protein results from TCRdb running MiXCR on the 5' RACE reads. The table has some 120,000 distinct CDR3 sequences, over 12% seen once. This specimen belongs to a study of T cells after yellow fever vaccination. Whole-study context: When fractions had low cell numbers, they were prepared with SMART-Seq v4 Ultra Low Input.

Whole-study findings and limits: The secondary response showed a weaker magnitude and a faster peak, day 5 versus 15.

This clonotype was obtained from a man younger than 30 who received the YFV17D yellow fever vaccine. Here the sequenced sample was CD8+ T cells sorted from PBMCs, taken 5 days after the yellow fever booster vaccination. The chain links TRBV12-3 or TRBV12-4 to TRBJ2-1; D perhaps matches TRBD1 (6 bases). The CDR3 nucleotides read TGTGCCAGCAGTTTGAACAGGGCCTCGTATGAGCAGTTCTTC. Translating it yields CASSLNRASYEQFF.